This T cell receptor (beta chain) was sequenced during a study of spatial heterogeneity in lung cancer. About the research overall: Detection consistently yielded more beta chains than alpha chains.

MiXCR, run by TCRdb on the 5' RACE reads, gives a single entry per CDR3 protein. The table shows about 15,000 distinct CDR3 sequences, with 6.5% to 8.5% occurring only once. This clonotype occurred many times. The time point is: sample taken at primary tumor resection. The authors sequenced whole RNA from tumor, nontumor lung or frozen PBMC without sorting. From germline, CDR1 is DFQATT and CDR2 SNEGSKA (reference sequence). V gave up 1 base and J gave up 4 bases, with 8 bases separating them. The CDR3 runs 12 residues. This sequence was found in a female donor with early-stage non-small cell lung cancer. The gene calls are TRBV20-1 and TRBJ2-7; D not resolved. The sample here was PBMCs, taken at surgery. CDR3 in amino acids: CSARASPYEQYF. CDR3 sequence (DNA): TGCAGTGCTAGAGCAAGTCCGTACGAGCAGTACTTC.